Sequencing of this TCR beta chain was carried out in a study of cytomegalovirus exposure and HLA in healthy donors. Study in general: There were about 85 million unique TCRs (from HLA-typed donors) in an early data release. Study observations and caveats: Versus the approximately 720-donor mean, an Asian-associated ancestry cluster reportedly showed fewer N-insertions in a later analysis. Cytomegalovirus-associated status was assigned to 150 to 200 TCR beta chains.

The CDR3 extends over 17 amino acids. Germline lookup yields CDR1 SNHLY and CDR2 FYNNEI. Trimming removed 6 bases from V and 3 bases from J; junction bases left unmatched: 12. This clone showed up many times. Its specificity is not known. With 60 Vbeta and 13 Jbeta primers, the PCR was carried out. The protocol was immunoSEQ multiplex PCR, while the TCRdb copy is restricted to in-frame clones and leaves out a portion. This sample has around 150,000 clones, with 70% to 85% found just once. This receptor was obtained from a man aged 35 to 55 in good health and CMV-seropositive. The specimen sequenced was PBMCs. V is TRBV2 and J is TRBJ2-7; 12 nucleotides agree with TRBD2. CDR3 in amino acids: CASRDRLAGVFRYEQYF. The CDR3, as DNA: TGTGCCAGCAGGGACCGACTAGCGGGAGTATTTCGCTACGAGCAGTACTTC.